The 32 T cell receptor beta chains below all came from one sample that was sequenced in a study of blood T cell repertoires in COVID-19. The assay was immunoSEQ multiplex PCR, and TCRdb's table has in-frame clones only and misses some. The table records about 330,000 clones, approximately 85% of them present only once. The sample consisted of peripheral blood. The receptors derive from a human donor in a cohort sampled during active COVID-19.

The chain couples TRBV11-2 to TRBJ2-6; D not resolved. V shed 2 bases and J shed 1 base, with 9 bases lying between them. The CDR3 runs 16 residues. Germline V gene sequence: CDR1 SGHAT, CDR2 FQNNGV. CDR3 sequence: CASSLTRRSGANVLTF. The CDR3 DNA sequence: TGTGCCAGCAGCTTAACCCGGAGATCTGGGGCCAACGTCCTGACTTTC.

The CDR3 region is CASMTRYLGTDTQYF. For the CDR3, the DNA is TGTGCCAGTATGACGAGGTATTTGGGCACAGATACGCAGTATTTT. The chain links TRBV19 to TRBJ2-3; D uncertain. The CDR3 covers 15 residues. Germline V lookup: CDR1 LNHDA, CDR2 SQIVND (reference sequence). V dropped 7 bases and J dropped 1 base, with 15 bases sitting between them.

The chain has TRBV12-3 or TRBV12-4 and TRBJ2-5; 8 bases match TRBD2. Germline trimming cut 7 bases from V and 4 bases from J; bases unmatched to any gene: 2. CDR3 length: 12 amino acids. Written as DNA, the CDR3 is TGTGCCAGCACCAGCGGGGGAGAGACCCAGTACTTC. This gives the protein CASTSGGETQYF.

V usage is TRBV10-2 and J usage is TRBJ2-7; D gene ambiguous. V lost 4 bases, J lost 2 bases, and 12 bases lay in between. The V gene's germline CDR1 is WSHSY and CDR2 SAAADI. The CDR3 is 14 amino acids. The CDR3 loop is CASSVKHITYEQYF. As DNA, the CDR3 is TGCGCCAGCAGTGTAAAACATATTACCTACGAGCAGTACTTC.

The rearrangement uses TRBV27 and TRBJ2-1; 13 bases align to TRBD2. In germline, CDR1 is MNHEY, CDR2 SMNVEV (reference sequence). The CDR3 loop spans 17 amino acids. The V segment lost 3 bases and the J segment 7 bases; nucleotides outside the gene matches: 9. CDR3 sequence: CASSLHLGLAGVNEQFF. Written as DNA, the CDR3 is TGTGCCAGCAGTTTGCATCTAGGACTAGCGGGGGTAAATGAGCAGTTCTTC.

CDR3 residues: CASSPWYSDEKLFF. The DNA of the CDR3 is TGTGCCAGCAGCCCTTGGTACTCGGATGAAAAACTGTTTTTT. The chain combines TRBV14 with TRBJ1-4, with D hard to call. Germline loops: CDR1 SGHDN, CDR2 FVKESK. CDR3 length equals 14 residues. Trimming stripped 4 bases from V and 6 bases from J, with 12 bases between.

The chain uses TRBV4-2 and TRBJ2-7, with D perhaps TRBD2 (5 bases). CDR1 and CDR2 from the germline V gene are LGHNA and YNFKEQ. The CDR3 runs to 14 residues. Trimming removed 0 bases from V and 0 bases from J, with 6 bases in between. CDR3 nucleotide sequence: TGTGCCAGCAGCCAAGACGGGGTCTCCTACGAGCAGTACTTC. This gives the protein CASSQDGVSYEQYF.

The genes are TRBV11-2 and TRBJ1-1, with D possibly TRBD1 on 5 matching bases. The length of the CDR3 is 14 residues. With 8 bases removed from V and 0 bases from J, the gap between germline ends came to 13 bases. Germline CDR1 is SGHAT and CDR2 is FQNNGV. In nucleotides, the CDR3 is TGTGCCAGCTACGGGCAGGGCTTGAACACTGAAGCTTTCTTT. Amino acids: CASYGQGLNTEAFF.

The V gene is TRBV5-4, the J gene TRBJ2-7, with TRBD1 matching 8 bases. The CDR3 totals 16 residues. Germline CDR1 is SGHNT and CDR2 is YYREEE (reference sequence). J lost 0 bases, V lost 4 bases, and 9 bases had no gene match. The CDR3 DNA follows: TGTGCCAGCAGCCAGATAAACAGGGGGAGCTCCTACGAGCAGTACTTC. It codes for CASSQINRGSSYEQYF.

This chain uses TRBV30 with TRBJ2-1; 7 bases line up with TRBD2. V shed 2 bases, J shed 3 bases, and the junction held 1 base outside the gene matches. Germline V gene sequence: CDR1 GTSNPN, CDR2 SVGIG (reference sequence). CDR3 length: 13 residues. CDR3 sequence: CAWSLAVYNEQFF. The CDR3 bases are TGTGCCTGGAGTCTAGCGGTCTACAATGAGCAGTTCTTC.

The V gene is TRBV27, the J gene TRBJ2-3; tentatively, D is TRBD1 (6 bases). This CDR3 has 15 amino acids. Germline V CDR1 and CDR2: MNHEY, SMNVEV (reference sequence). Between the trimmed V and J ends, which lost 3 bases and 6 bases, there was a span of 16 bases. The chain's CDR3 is CASSFRDTRGDTQYF. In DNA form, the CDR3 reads TGTGCCAGCAGTTTCCGGGACACGAGAGGGGATACGCAGTATTTT.

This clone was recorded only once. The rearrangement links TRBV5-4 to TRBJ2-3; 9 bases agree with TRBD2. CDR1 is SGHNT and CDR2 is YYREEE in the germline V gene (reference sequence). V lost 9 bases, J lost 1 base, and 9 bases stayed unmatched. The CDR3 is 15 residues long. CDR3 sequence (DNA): TGTGCCACCACGGCGGCGGGAGGGGGCACAGATACGCAGTATTTT. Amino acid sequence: CATTAAGGGTDTQYF.

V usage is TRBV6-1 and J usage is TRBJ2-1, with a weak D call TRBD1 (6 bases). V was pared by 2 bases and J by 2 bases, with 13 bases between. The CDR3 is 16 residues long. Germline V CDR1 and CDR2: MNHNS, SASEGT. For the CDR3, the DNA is TGTGCCAGCAGTGAACAGGGGCGGATAACCTACAATGAGCAGTTCTTC. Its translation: CASSEQGRITYNEQFF.

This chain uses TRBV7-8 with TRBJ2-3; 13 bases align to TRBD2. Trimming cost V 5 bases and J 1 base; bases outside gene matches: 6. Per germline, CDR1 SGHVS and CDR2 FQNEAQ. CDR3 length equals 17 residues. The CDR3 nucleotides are TGTGCCAGCAGCCATTGGGGACTAGCGGGGCGCACAGATACGCAGTATTTT. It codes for CASSHWGLAGRTDTQYF.

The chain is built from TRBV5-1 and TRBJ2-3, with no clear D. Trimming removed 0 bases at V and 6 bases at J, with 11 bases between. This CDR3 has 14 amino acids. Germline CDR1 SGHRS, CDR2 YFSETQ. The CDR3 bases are TGCGCCAGCAGCTTGGCCCTCGTTCGGGATACGCAGTATTTT. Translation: CASSLALVRDTQYF.

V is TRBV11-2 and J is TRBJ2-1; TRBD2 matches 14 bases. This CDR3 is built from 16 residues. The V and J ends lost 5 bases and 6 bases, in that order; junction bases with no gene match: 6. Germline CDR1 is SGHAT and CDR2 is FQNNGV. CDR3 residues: CASSRLAGGPVNEQFF. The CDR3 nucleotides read TGTGCCAGCAGCCGACTAGCGGGGGGGCCTGTCAATGAGCAGTTCTTC.

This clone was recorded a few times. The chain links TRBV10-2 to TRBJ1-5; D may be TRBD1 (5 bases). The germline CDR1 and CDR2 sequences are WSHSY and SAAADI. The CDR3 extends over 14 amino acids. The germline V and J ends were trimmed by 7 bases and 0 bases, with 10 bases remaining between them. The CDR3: CASTTAYSNQPQHF. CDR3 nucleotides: TGCGCCAGCACGACAGCGTATAGCAATCAGCCCCAGCATTTT.

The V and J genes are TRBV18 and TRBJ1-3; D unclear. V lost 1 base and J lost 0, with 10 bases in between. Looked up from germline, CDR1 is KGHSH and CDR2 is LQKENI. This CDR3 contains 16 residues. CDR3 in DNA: TGTGCCAGCTCACCACTATCGAGGAGCTCTGGAAACACCATATATTTT. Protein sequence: CASSPLSRSSGNTIYF.

This CDR3 reads CSGWAGEKLFF. The CDR3 DNA is TGCAGCGGATGGGCGGGTGAAAAACTGTTTTTT. The genes are TRBV29-1 and TRBJ1-4; D unclear. V was shortened by 7 bases and J by 7 bases, with 10 bases between the two germline ends. The CDR3 has 11 amino acids. Germline V CDR1 and CDR2: SQVTM, ANQGSEA. Combining the CDR3 with reference TRBV29-1 and TRBJ1-4 gives the whole variable domain SAVISQKPSRDICQRGTSLTIQCQVDSQVTMMFWYRQQPGQSLTLIATANQGSEATYESGFVIDKFPISRPNLTFSTLTVSNMSPEDSSIYLCSGWAGEKLFFGSGTQLSVL.

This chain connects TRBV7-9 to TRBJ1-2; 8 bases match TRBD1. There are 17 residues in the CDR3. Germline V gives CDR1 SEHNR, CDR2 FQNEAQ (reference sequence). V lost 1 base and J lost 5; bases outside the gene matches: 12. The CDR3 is CASSLVGAGQVAYGYTF. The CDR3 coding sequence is TGTGCCAGCAGCTTAGTCGGGGCGGGACAGGTCGCTTATGGCTACACCTTC. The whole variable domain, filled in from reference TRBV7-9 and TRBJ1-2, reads DTGVSQNPRHKITKRGQNVTFRCDPISEHNRLYWYRQTLGQGPEFLTYFQNEAQLEKSRLLSDRFSAERPKGSFSTLEIQRTEQGDSAMYLCASSLVGAGQVAYGYTFGSGTRLTVV.

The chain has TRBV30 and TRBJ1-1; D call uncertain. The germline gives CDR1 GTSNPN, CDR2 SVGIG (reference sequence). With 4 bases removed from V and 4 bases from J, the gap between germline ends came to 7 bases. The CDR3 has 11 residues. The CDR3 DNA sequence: TGTGCCTGGATGGAGGGCACTGAAGCTTTCTTT. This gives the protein CAWMEGTEAFF.

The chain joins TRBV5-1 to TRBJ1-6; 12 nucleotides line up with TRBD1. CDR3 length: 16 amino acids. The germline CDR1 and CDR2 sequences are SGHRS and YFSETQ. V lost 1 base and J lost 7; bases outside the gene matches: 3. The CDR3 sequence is CASSLQGQGANSPLHF. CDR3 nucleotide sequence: TGCGCCAGCAGCTTGCAGGGACAGGGGGCGAATTCACCCCTCCACTTT.

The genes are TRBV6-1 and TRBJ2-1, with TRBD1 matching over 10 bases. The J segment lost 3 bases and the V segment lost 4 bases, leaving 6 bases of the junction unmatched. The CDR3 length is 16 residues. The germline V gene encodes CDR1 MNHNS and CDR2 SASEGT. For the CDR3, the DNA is TGTGCCAGCAGTGCTGGGGGACAGGGGATCTACAATGAGCAGTTCTTC. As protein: CASSAGGQGIYNEQFF.

As DNA, the CDR3 is TGTGCCAGCAGCTTAATTGTTGTCGAGGTTGTCGGTGGCTACACCTTC. Amino acids: CASSLIVVEVVGGYTF. The genes are TRBV7-9 and TRBJ1-2, with D unclear. Germline values: CDR1 SEHNR, CDR2 FQNEAQ (reference sequence). Between the trimmed V and J ends, which lost 2 bases and 7 bases, there was a span of 20 bases. The CDR3 extends over 16 amino acids. The variable domain in full, with the rest retrieved from reference TRBV7-9 and TRBJ1-2, is DTGVSQNPRHKITKRGQNVTFRCDPISEHNRLYWYRQTLGQGPEFLTYFQNEAQLEKSRLLSDRFSAERPKGSFSTLEIQRTEQGDSAMYLCASSLIVVEVVGGYTFGSGTRLTVV.

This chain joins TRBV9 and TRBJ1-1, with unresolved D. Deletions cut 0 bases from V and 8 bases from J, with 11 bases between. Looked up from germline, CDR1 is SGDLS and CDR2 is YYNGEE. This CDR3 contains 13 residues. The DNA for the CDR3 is TGTGCCAGCAGCGTAGGAGGTAACGCCGAAGCTTTCTTT. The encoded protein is CASSVGGNAEAFF. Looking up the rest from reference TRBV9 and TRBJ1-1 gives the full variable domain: DSGVTQTPKHLITATGQRVTLRCSPRSGDLSVYWYQQSLDQGLQFLIQYYNGEERAKGNILERFSAQQFPDLHSELNLSSLELGDSALYFCASSVGGNAEAFFGQGTRLTVV.

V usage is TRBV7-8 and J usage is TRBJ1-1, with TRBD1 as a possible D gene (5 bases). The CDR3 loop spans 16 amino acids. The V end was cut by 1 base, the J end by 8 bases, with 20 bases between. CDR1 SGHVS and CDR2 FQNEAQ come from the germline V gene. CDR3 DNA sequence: TGTGCCAGCAGCTTAGTTTCCCGGCAGGGCGCGGGAGAAGCTTTCTTT. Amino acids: CASSLVSRQGAGEAFF.

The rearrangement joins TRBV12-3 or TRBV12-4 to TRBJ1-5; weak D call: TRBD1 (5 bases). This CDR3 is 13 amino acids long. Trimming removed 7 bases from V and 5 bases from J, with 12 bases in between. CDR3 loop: CASTPRGDQPQHF. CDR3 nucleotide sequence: TGTGCCAGCACCCCTAGGGGCGATCAGCCCCAGCATTTT.

This CDR3 reads CASSAASGPSTDTQYF. The CDR3, as DNA: TGTGCCAGCAGTGCTGCTAGCGGCCCTAGCACAGATACGCAGTATTTT. V is TRBV5-4 and J is TRBJ2-3, with TRBD2 identical over 7 bases. Germline V lookup: CDR1 SGHNT, CDR2 YYREEE (reference sequence). The junction had 9 bases not matched to a gene; V was cut back by 5 bases and J by 0 bases. The CDR3 contains 16 residues.

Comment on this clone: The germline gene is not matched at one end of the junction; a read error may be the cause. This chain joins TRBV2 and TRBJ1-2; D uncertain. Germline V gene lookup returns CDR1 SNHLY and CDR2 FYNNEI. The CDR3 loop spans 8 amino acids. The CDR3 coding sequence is TGTGCCACCGCCGGAGTCGCCTTC. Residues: CATAGVAF.

The CDR3 DNA follows: TGTGCCAGCAGTAACCAGGGGAATGGCTACACCTTC. It yields the protein CASSNQGNGYTF. This chain connects TRBV7-9 to TRBJ1-2, with D possibly TRBD1 on 6 matching bases. V was shortened by 6 bases and J by 6 bases, with 11 bases between the two germline ends. The germline gives CDR1 SEHNR, CDR2 FQNEAQ (reference sequence). The CDR3 spans 12 residues.

CDR3 sequence reads: CSASYSVANEQFF. In nucleotides, the CDR3 is TGCAGTGCTAGTTATAGCGTGGCAAATGAGCAGTTCTTC. The chain uses TRBV20-1 and TRBJ2-1; a weak D match, TRBD2 (5 bases). Germline V gene sequence: CDR1 DFQATT, CDR2 SNEGSKA (reference sequence). The ends were cut back, 3 bases at V and 7 bases at J, with 13 bases in the middle. The CDR3 runs to 13 residues.

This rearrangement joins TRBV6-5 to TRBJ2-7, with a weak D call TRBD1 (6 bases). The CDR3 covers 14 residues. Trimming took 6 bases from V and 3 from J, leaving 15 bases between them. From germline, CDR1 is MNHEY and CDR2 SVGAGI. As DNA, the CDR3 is TGTGCCAGCAGGGCAGGGGTAGCGTTCTACGAGCAGTACTTC. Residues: CASRAGVAFYEQYF.